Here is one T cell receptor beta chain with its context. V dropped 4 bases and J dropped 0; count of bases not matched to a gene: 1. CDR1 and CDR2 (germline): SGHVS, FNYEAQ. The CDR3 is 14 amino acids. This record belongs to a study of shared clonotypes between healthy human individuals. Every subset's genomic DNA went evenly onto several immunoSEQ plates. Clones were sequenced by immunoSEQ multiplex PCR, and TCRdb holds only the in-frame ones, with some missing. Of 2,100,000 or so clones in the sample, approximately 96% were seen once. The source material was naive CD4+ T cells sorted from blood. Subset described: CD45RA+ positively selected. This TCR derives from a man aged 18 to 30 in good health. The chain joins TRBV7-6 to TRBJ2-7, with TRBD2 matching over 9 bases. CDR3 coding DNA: TGTGCCAGCAGCTCTAGCGGGAACTCCTACGAGCAGTACTTC. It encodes CASSSSGNSYEQYF.